The 21 T cell receptor beta chains below come from one sample, sequenced in a study of a mutant IDH1 vaccine in newly diagnosed glioma. Specified time point: week 35, safety follow-up. Mutant IDH1 20-mer peptide, at 300 ug, made up each vaccine dose, with topical imiquimod. Some clones are missing from TCRdb's copy, which holds only in-frame ones; the method was immunoSEQ multiplex PCR. The table shows around 29,000 clones, with roughly four fifths occurring only once. The antigens of these receptors remain unknown. The input for sequencing was PBMCs, taken from a glioma patient whose treatment included an IDH1 peptide vaccine. These receptors were taken from a man aged 50-60 years with glioma.

The rearrangement joins TRBV11-2 to TRBJ2-3; D may be TRBD1 or TRBD2 (6 bases each). The germline V and J ends were trimmed by 5 bases and 5 bases, with 17 bases remaining between them. The CDR3 loop spans 15 amino acids. The germline gives CDR1 SGHAT, CDR2 FQNNGV. Here the CDR3 reads CASSRRRGRVDTQYF. The CDR3 nucleotides are TGTGCCAGCAGCCGCCGCCGGGGGCGAGTAGATACGCAGTATTTT.

This chain connects TRBV19 to TRBJ1-2; unclear D gene. CDR1 and CDR2 (germline): LNHDA, SQIVND (reference sequence). The CDR3 length is 12 residues. The germline V and J ends were trimmed by 10 bases and 5 bases, with 14 bases remaining between them. This CDR3 is CAIKDGSYGYTF. As DNA, the CDR3 is TGTGCCATAAAGGACGGATCTTATGGCTACACCTTC.

V is TRBV29-1 and J is TRBJ2-2; D might be TRBD2 (6 bases). Germline assignment: CDR1 SQVTM and CDR2 ANQGSEA. V lost 7 bases and J 1 base, leaving 13 bases between the germline ends. This CDR3 is built from 14 residues. The CDR3 coding sequence is TGCAGCGCCCCCTCGGGGGAGAACACCGGGGAGCTGTTTTTT. It yields the protein CSAPSGENTGELFF.

This chain uses TRBV9 with TRBJ2-2, with 8 bases identical to TRBD1. Germline assignment: CDR1 SGDLS and CDR2 YYNGEE. The V segment lost 3 bases and the J segment 6 bases; nucleotides outside the gene matches: 10. The CDR3 contains 16 residues. This CDR3 reads CASSARQGIISGELFF. DNA for the CDR3: TGTGCCAGCAGCGCCCGACAGGGGATCATTTCCGGGGAGCTGTTTTTT.

This clone was seen a handful of times. The V call is TRBV7-8, the J call TRBJ2-1; 10 bases agree with TRBD2. The CDR3 is 16 amino acids. J gave up 7 bases and V 5 bases, and 11 bases lay outside the gene matches. The V gene's germline CDR1 is SGHVS and CDR2 FQNEAQ. The CDR3 reads CASSRDLAGVRNEQFF. In DNA form, the CDR3 reads TGTGCCAGCAGCCGAGATCTAGCGGGAGTAAGGAATGAGCAGTTCTTC.

This sequence joins TRBV27 and TRBJ2-3, with no clear D. Germline loops: CDR1 MNHEY, CDR2 SMNVEV (reference sequence). With 4 bases removed from V and 3 bases from J, the gap between germline ends came to 14 bases. The CDR3 spans 15 residues. The CDR3 spells CASSYKGTRTDTQYF. The CDR3 DNA is TGTGCCAGCAGTTATAAGGGAACAAGGACAGATACGCAGTATTTT.

The rearrangement links TRBV6-1 to TRBJ1-5, with 8 bases aligning to TRBD1. Germline V CDR1 and CDR2: MNHNS, SASEGT. The CDR3 spans 14 residues. The V and J ends lost 7 bases and 7 bases, in that order; junction bases with no gene match: 9. CDR3 region: CASTKAGGGQPQHF. The CDR3 DNA is TGTGCCAGCACCAAGGCAGGGGGCGGGCAGCCCCAGCATTTT.

There are a few counts of this clone. The V call is TRBV7-2, the J call TRBJ2-3; the D gene is possibly TRBD2 (6 bases). Trimming took off 5 bases at V and 4 bases at J, with 13 bases between the two ends. Germline V CDR1 and CDR2: SGHTA, FQGNSA. This CDR3 comprises 14 residues. In DNA form, the CDR3 reads TGTGCCAGCAGCCCCCGGGGGAACTCAGATACGCAGTATTTT. The encoded protein is CASSPRGNSDTQYF.

This chain connects TRBV4-1 to TRBJ2-7, with 7 bases aligning to TRBD2. Looked up from germline, CDR1 is MGHRA and CDR2 is YSYEKL. With V trimmed by 4 bases and J by 9 bases, 12 bases remained unmatched. The CDR3 covers 14 residues. The CDR3 here is CASSLLFPRGGQYF. The CDR3 DNA reads as TGCGCCAGCAGCCTACTATTTCCGCGCGGGGGGCAGTACTTC.

The chain carries TRBV29-1 and TRBJ2-5; 8 nucleotides match TRBD2. V lost 7 bases and J lost 0; bases outside the gene matches: 10. The CDR3 length is 15 residues. Germline values: CDR1 SQVTM, CDR2 ANQGSEA. CDR3 amino acids: CSALLTGGYQETQYF. CDR3 nucleotides: TGCAGCGCCCTACTAACGGGGGGGTACCAAGAGACCCAGTACTTC.

The chain employs TRBV20-1 and TRBJ1-1, with D uncertain. V lost 6 bases and J lost 8, with 13 bases in between. The V gene's germline CDR1 is DFQATT and CDR2 SNEGSKA (reference sequence). This CDR3 spans 11 amino acids. CDR3 bases: TGCAGTGCCCTGAGGACGGACGAAGCTTTCTTT. Translated, it gives CSALRTDEAFF.

The chain uses TRBV4-1 and TRBJ1-3; the D is unclear. V lost 0 bases and J lost 0, with 15 bases in between. This CDR3 has 18 residues. Germline V lookup: CDR1 MGHRA, CDR2 YSYEKL. CDR3 amino acids: CASSQDPVEASSGNTIYF. In DNA form, the CDR3 reads TGCGCCAGCAGCCAAGATCCCGTGGAGGCCAGCTCTGGAAACACCATATATTTT.

The chain combines TRBV6-6 with TRBJ2-1; 7 bases align to TRBD1. This CDR3 region has 13 residues. After removal of 7 bases from V and 4 bases from J, the junction contained 4 bases not matched to a gene. Germline assignment: CDR1 MNHNY and CDR2 SVGAGI (reference sequence). The CDR3, as DNA: TGTGCCAGCAAAACAGGGGCGTACAATGAGCAGTTCTTC. Protein product: CASKTGAYNEQFF.

The rearrangement joins TRBV19 to TRBJ1-5, with 10 bases identical to TRBD1. V was clipped by 5 bases and J by 7 bases; unmatched bases: 14. Looked up from germline, CDR1 is LNHDA and CDR2 is SQIVND (reference sequence). The CDR3 extends over 17 amino acids. CDR3 residues: CASSSTGTGARSQPQHF. CDR3 in DNA: TGTGCCAGTAGTTCCACCGGGACAGGGGCTCGGTCGCAGCCCCAGCATTTT.

The V call is TRBV11-2, the J call TRBJ1-4, with D unclear. V was shortened by 3 bases and J by 8 bases, with 13 bases between the two germline ends. Germline assignment: CDR1 SGHAT and CDR2 FQNNGV. This CDR3 is built from 14 residues. The CDR3 DNA reads TGTGCCAGCAGCTTGGAGGGCCTCCGGGAAAAACTGTTTTTT. Its translation is CASSLEGLREKLFF.

CDR3 DNA: TGCGCCAGCAGCTTGGAGGCAACAGTCTCCTACGAGCAGTACTTC. It translates to CASSLEATVSYEQYF. This sequence joins TRBV5-1 and TRBJ2-7; D not resolved. Trimming stripped 0 bases from V and 0 bases from J, with 10 bases between. Per the germline V gene, CDR1 is SGHRS and CDR2 is YFSETQ. The CDR3 has 15 residues.

The chain couples TRBV2 to TRBJ1-5; no definite D call. The V gene lost 3 bases and the J gene lost 3 bases, with 12 bases spanning the gap. Germline V gene data show CDR1 as SNHLY and CDR2 as FYNNEI. The CDR3 totals 15 residues. The CDR3 is CASSEKSLANQPQHF. The CDR3 DNA reads as TGTGCCAGCAGTGAGAAATCTCTCGCCAATCAGCCCCAGCATTTT.

This clone came up a few times. The rearrangement joins TRBV6-1 to TRBJ2-3, with 7 bases that match TRBD1. The CDR3 has 14 amino acids. Unmatched junction bases numbered 7, after V lost 6 bases and J lost 4 bases. Germline V lookup: CDR1 MNHNS, CDR2 SASEGT. CDR3 nucleotide sequence: TGTGCCAGCAGACCCGACAGGGTCTCAGATACGCAGTATTTT. Translation gives CASRPDRVSDTQYF.

This chain connects TRBV19 to TRBJ2-2, with 8 bases identical to TRBD1. The CDR3 length is 15 residues. V trimming: 10 bases; J trimming: 3 bases; junction bases outside the gene matches: 10. CDR1 is LNHDA, CDR2 SQIVND, per germline (reference sequence). CDR3 amino acids: CATRGYRGDTGELFF. CDR3 sequence (DNA): TGTGCCACTAGGGGATACAGGGGGGACACCGGGGAGCTGTTTTTT.

V gene TRBV4-1 combines with J gene TRBJ1-4; no reliable D call. V shed 6 bases and J shed 7 bases, with 9 bases lying between them. Germline V CDR1 and CDR2: MGHRA, YSYEKL. The CDR3 runs to 12 residues. The CDR3 sequence is CASSQRGEKLFF. Here the CDR3 DNA reads TGCGCCAGCAGTCAACGGGGTGAAAAACTGTTTTTT.

The chain combines TRBV29-1 with TRBJ2-1, with D hard to call. The V gene lost 1 base and the J gene lost 6 bases, with 4 bases spanning the gap. Germline loops: CDR1 SQVTM, CDR2 ANQGSEA. The CDR3 runs 11 residues. The CDR3 sequence: CSVEGGNEQFF. CDR3 sequence (DNA): TGCAGCGTTGAAGGCGGCAATGAGCAGTTCTTC.